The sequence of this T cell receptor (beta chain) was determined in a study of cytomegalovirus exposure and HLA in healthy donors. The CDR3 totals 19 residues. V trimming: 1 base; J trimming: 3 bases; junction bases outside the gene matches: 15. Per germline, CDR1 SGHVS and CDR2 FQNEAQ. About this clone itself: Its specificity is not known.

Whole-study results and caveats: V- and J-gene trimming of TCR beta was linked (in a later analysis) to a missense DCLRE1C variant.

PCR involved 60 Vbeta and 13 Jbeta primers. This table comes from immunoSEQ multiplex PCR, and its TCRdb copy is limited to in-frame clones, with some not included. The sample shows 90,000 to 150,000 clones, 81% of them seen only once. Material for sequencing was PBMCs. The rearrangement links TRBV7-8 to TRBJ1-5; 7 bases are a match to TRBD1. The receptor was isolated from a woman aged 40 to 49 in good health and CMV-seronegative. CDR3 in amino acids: CASSLGDILWTGNNQPQHF. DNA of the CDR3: TGTGCCAGCAGCTTAGGTGATATTCTTTGGACAGGCAACAATCAGCCCCAGCATTTT. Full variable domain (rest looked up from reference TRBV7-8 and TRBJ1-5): GAGVSQSPRYKVAKRGQDVALRCDPISGHVSLFWYQQALGQGPEFLTYFQNEAQLDKSGLPSDRFFAERPEGSVSTLKIQRTQQEDSAVYLCASSLGDILWTGNNQPQHFGDGTRLSIL.